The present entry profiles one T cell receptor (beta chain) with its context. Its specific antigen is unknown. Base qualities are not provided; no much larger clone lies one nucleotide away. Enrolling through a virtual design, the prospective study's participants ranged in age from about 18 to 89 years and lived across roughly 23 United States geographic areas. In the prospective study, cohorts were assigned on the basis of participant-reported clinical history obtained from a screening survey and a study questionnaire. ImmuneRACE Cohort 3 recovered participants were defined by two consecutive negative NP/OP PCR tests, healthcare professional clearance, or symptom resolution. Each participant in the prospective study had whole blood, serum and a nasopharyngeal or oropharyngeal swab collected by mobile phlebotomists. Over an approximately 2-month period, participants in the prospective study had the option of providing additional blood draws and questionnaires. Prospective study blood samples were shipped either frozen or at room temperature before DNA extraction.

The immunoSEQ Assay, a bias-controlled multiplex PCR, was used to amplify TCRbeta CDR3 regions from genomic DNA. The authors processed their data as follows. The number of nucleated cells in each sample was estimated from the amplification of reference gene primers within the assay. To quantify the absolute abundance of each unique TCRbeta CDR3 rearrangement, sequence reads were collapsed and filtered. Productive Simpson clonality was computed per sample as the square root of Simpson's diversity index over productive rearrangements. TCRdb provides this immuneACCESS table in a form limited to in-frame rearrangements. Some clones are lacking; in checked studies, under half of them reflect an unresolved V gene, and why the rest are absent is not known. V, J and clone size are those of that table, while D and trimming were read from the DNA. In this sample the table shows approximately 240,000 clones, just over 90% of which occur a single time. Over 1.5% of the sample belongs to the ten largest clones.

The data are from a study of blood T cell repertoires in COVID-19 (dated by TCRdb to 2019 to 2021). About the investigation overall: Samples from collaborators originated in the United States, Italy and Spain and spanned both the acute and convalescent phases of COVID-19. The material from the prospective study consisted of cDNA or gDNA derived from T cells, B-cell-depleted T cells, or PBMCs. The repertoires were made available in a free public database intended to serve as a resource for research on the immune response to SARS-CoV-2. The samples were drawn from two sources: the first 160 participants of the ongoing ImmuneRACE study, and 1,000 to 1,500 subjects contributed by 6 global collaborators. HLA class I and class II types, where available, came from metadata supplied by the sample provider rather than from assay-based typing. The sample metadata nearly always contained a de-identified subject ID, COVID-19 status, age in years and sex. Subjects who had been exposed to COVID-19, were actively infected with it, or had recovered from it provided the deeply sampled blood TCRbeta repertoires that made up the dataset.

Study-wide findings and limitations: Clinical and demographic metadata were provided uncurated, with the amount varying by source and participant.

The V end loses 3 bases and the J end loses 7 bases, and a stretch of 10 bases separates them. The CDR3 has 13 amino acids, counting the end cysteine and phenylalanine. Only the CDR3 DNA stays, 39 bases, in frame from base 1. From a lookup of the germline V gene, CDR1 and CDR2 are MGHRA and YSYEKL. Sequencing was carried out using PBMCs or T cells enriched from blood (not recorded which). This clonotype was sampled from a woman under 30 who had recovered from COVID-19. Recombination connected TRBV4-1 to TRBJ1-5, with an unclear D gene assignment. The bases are TGCGCCAGCAGCCAGAACGGGAGGCAGCCCCAGCATTTT. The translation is CASSQNGRQPQHF.